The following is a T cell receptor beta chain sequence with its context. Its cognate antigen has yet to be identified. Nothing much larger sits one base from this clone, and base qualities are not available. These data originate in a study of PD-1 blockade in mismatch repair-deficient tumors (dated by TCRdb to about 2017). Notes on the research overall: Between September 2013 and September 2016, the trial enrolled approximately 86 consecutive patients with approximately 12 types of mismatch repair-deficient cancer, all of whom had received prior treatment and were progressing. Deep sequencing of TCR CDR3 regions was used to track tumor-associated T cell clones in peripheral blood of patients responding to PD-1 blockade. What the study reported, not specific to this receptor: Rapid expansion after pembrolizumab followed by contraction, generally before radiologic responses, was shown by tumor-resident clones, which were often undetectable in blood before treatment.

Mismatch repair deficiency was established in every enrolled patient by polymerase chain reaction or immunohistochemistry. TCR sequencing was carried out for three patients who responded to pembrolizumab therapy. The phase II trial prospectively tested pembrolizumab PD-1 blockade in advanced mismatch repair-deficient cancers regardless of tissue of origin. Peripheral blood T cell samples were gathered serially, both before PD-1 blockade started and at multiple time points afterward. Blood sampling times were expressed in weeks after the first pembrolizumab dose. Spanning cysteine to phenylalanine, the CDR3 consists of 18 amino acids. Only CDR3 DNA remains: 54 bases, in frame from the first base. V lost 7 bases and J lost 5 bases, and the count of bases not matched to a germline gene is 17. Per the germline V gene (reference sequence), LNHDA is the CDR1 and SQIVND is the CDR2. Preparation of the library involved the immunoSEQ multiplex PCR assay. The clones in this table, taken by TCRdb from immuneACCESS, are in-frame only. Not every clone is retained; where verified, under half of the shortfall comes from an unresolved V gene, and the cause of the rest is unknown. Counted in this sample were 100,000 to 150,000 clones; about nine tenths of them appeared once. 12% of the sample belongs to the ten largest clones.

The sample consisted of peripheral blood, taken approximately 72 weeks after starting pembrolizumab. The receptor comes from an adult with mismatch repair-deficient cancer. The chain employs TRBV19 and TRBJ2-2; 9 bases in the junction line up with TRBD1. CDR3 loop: CASTAGMTPGQGTGELFF. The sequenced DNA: TGTGCCAGTACCGCAGGAATGACACCGGGACAGGGAACCGGGGAGCTGTTTTTT.